This TCR beta chain is drawn from a study of blood T cell repertoires in COVID-19. Looking at the study overall: T cells, B-cell-depleted T cells, or PBMCs supplied cDNA or gDNA.

V lost 7 bases, J lost 2 bases, and 1 base stayed unmatched. The CDR3 totals 11 residues. CDR1 is DFQATT, CDR2 SNEGSKA, per germline (reference sequence). The assay was immunoSEQ multiplex PCR, and TCRdb's table has in-frame clones only and misses some. The sample comprises around 270,000 clones, 88% of which are singletons, and 2.5% to 3.5% rests with the top ten. This clone turned up a few times. Cohort assignment relied on participant-reported clinical history. The TCR comes from a woman between 40 and 55 years old who had been exposed to COVID-19. Sequencing was performed on PBMCs or T cells enriched from blood (not recorded which). The chain links TRBV20-1 to TRBJ1-1; 7 bases agree with TRBD1. CDR3 region: CSVGGNTEAFF. CDR3 DNA: TGCAGTGTAGGGGGCAACACTGAAGCTTTCTTT.